This T cell receptor beta chain was observed in a study of vaccination effects on CD4 cells after COVID-19. Clones were read by immunoSEQ multiplex PCR, and TCRdb kept only the in-frame ones, dropping some. The sample contains about 34,000 clones, roughly 73% of which appear only once. Antigen-specific CD4+ T cells were expanded (with viral peptide pools) by the ViraFEST assay ahead of sequencing. Cells that had been cultured for approximately ten days were the source of isolated CD4+ T cells. Vaccine recipients, nucleocapsid antibody negative, had no prior SARS-CoV-2 infection. Broader study findings: Cross-reaction with common cold coronaviruses was seen in only 1 of 255 vaccine-induced clones from healthy vaccinees.

Note on this clone: Its target is not known.

V lost 3 bases and J lost 0, with 17 bases in between. The CDR3 is 17 amino acids. From germline, CDR1 is ENHRY and CDR2 SYGVKD. The chain uses TRBV10-3 and TRBJ1-1; a possible D gene is TRBD1 (5 bases). This receptor was obtained from a human donor who received a COVID-19 vaccine. The starting material was CD4+ T cells from PBMCs cultured with HCoV-OC43 spike peptides, obtained before COVID-19 vaccination. Subset noted: HCoV-OC43 spike overlapping peptide pool stimulation. CDR3 nucleotides: TGTGCCATCAGTGACCCAAAGGTGGGGACTCTGAACACTGAAGCTTTCTTT. Translated: CAISDPKVGTLNTEAFF.